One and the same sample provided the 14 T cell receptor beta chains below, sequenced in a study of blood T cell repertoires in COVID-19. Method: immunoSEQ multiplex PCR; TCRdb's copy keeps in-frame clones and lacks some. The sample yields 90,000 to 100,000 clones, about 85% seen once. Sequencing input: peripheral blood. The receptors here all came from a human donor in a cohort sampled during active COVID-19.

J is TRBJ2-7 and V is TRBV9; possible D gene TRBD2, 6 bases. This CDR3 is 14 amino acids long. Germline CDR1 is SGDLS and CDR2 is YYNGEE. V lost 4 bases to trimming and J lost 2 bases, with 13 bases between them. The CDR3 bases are TGTGCCAGCAGCACCGGGACTGGAGCCTACGAGCAGTACTTC. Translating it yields CASSTGTGAYEQYF.

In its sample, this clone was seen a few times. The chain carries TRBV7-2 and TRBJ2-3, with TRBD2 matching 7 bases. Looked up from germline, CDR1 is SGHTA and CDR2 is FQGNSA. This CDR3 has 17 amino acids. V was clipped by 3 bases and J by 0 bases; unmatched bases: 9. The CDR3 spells CASSLIAGVPSTDTQYF. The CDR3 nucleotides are TGTGCCAGCAGCTTGATTGCGGGAGTTCCCAGCACAGATACGCAGTATTTT.

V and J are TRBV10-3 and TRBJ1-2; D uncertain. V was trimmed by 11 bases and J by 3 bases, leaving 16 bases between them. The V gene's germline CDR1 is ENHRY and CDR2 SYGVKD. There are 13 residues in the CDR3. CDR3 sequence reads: CAPQDGADYGYTF. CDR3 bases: TGTGCCCCTCAAGACGGAGCAGACTATGGCTACACCTTC.

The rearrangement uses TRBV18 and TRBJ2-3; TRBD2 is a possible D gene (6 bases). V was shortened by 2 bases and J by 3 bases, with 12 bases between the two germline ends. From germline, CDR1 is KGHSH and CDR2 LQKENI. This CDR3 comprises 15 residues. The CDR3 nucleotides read TGTGCCAGCTCACCAGAGGAGGGCTTGACAGATACGCAGTATTTT. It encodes CASSPEEGLTDTQYF.

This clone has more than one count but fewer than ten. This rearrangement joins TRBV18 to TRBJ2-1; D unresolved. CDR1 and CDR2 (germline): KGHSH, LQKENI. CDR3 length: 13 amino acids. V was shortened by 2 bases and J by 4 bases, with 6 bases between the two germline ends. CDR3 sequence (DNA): TGTGCCAGCTCACCAGCACAGTACAATGAGCAGTTCTTC. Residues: CASSPAQYNEQFF.

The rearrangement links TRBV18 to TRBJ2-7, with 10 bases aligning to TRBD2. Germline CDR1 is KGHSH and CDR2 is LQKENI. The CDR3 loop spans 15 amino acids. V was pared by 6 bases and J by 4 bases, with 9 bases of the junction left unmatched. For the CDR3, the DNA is TGTGCCAGCTCTCCCTCCACTAGCGGGACTTACGAGCAGTACTTC. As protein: CASSPSTSGTYEQYF. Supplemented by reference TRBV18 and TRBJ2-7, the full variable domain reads NAGVMQNPRHLVRRRGQEARLRCSPMKGHSHVYWYRQLPEEGLKFMVYLQKENIIDESGMPKERFSAEFPKEGPSILRIQQVVRGDSAAYFCASSPSTSGTYEQYFGPGTRLTVT.

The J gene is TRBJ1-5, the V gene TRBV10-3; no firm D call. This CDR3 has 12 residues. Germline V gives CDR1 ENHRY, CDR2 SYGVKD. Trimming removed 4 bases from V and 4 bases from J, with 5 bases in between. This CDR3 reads CAISAPNQPQHF. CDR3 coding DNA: TGTGCCATCAGTGCCCCGAATCAGCCCCAGCATTTT.

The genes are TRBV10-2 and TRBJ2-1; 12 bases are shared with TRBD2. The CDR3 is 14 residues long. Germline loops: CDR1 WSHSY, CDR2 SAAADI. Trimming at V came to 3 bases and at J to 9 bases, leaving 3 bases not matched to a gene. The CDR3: CASSEGLAGSEQFF. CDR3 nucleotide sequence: TGCGCCAGCAGTGAAGGACTAGCGGGAAGTGAGCAGTTCTTC.

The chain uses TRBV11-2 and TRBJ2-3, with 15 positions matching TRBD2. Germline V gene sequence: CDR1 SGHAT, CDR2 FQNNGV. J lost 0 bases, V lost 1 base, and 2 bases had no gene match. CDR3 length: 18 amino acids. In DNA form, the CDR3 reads TGTGCCAGCAGCTTAGTTGGACTAGCGGGAGGGAGCACAGATACGCAGTATTTT. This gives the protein CASSLVGLAGGSTDTQYF.

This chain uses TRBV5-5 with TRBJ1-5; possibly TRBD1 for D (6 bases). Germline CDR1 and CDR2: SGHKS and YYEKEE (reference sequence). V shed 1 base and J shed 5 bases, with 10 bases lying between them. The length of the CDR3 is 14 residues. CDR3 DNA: TGTGCCAGCAGCTTGACAGGGCTCTATCAGCCCCAGCATTTT. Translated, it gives CASSLTGLYQPQHF.

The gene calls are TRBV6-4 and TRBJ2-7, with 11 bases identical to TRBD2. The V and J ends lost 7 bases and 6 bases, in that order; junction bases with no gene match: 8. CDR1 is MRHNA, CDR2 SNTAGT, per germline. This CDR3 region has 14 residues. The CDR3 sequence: CASMRLAGTGEQYF. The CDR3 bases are TGTGCCAGCATGAGACTAGCGGGAACCGGCGAGCAGTACTTC.

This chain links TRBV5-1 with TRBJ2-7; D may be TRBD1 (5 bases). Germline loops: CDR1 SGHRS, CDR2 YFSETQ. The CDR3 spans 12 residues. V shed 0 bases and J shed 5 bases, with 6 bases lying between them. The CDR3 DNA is TGCGCCAGCAGCTTGGAGGGGAACGAGCAGTACTTC. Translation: CASSLEGNEQYF.

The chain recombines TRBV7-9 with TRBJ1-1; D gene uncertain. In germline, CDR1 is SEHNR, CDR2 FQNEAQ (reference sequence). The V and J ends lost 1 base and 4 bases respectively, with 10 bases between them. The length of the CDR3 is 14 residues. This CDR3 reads CASSLETYVTEAFF. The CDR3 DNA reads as TGTGCCAGCAGCTTAGAGACTTACGTCACTGAAGCTTTCTTT.

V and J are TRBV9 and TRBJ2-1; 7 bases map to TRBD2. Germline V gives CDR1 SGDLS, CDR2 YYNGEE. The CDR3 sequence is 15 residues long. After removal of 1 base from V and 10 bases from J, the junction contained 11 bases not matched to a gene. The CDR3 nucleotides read TGTGCCAGCAGCGTAATGGAGGGGCCGCGGGGGGAGCAGTTCTTC. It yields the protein CASSVMEGPRGEQFF. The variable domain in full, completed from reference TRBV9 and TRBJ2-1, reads DSGVTQTPKHLITATGQRVTLRCSPRSGDLSVYWYQQSLDQGLQFLIQYYNGEERAKGNILERFSAQQFPDLHSELNLSSLELGDSALYFCASSVMEGPRGEQFFGPGTRLTVL.